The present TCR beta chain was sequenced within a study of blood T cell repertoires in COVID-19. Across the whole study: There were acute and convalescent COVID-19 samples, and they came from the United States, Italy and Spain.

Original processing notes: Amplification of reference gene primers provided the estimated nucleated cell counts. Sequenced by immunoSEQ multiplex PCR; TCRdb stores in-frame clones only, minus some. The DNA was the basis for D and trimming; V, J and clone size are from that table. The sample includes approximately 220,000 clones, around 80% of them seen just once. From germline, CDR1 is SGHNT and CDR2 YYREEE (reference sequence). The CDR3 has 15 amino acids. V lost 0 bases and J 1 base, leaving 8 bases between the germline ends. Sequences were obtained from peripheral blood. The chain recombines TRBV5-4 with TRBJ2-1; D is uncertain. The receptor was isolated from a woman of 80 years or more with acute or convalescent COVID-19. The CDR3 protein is CASSLGTPSYNEQFF. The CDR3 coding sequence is TGTGCCAGCAGCTTGGGTACTCCGTCCTACAATGAGCAGTTCTTC.